This T cell receptor (beta chain) emerged from a study of tumor and adjacent non-tumor tissue in lung cancer. Study in general: Patients comprised 12 adenocarcinoma, a couple of squamous cell carcinoma and 1 small cell lung cancer. Study-wide results and limits: Higher tumor TCR diversity was associated with shorter survival. Compared with tumor, normal lung showed significantly lower TCR diversity.

Three rounds of nested PCR, following a modified ARM-PCR protocol, produced the TCRbeta library. MiXCR was run by TCRdb on the multiplex PCR reads, yielding one entry per CDR3 protein. The sample lists 130,000 or so distinct CDR3 sequences; 66% were seen once. On this clonotype itself: Its antigen is undetermined. The junction does not match germline at one end; this may be a read error.

This CDR3 comprises 13 residues. This sample's RNA came from whole unsorted tissue. Chemotherapy-naive patients with new lung cancer underwent thoracic surgery in China, August–late 2014. What was sequenced was lung tumor tissue. This TCR was recovered from a man aged 25 to 40 with non-small cell lung cancer. The chain joins TRBV12-3 or TRBV12-4 to TRBJ2-7; no reliable D call. The CDR3 sequence: CARSLGNPYEQYF. Written as DNA, the CDR3 is TGTGCCAGGAGTTTGGGGAATCCCTACGAGCAGTACTTC.